This T cell receptor (beta chain) came from a study of T cells in Graves' hyperthyroidism and ophthalmopathy. Study results and caveats: Most thyroid clonotypes with frequency above 0.001 were detected in blood. Ophthalmopathy and stable hyperthyroidism were told apart by a 13 V-J model.

Researchers took RNA transcripts and amplified the TCR beta CDR3 regions from them. An initial round of RT-PCR targeting the TCR CDR3 relied on the HTBI primer set. MiXCR was run by TCRdb on the multiplex PCR reads, yielding one entry per CDR3 protein. The sample lists about half a million distinct CDR3 sequences; around 21% were seen once. Hyperthyroidism of Graves' type that showed no ophthalmopathy progression within 18 months was stable. The CDR3 has 13 residues. V lost 6 bases to trimming and J lost 4 bases, with 10 bases between them. Germline loops: CDR1 MNHEY, CDR2 SVGEGT. A remark on this clonotype: Antigen unknown.

The sequence came from a young man with Graves' hyperthyroidism. The V and J genes are TRBV6-2 or TRBV6-3 and TRBJ1-5; D is undetermined. The sequenced sample consisted of blood. CDR3 DNA sequence: TGTGCCAGCAGATTTCTACTAAATCAGCCCCAGCATTTT. It codes for CASRFLLNQPQHF.